The rows below give T cell receptor beta chains drawn from one sample of a study of early T cells in non-severe SARS-CoV-2 infection. Each CDR3 protein is one row after TCRdb ran MiXCR on the 5' RACE reads. The repertoire holds just under 65,000 distinct CDR3 sequences, with around 11% as singletons. Sequenced here: whole blood, sampled at baseline. These receptors were collected from an adult who was a healthcare worker with PCR-confirmed SARS-CoV-2 infection or an uninfected control (not recorded which). Both conserved end residues are part of each CDR3. Fields, in order: D gene, V gene, J gene, clone size, CDR3 DNA, CDR3 protein. D genes are given only for firm matches. The listing skips clone size in some rows; elsewhere it reads once, few, many or a size class.

d_call: TRBD1; v_call: TRBV5-1; j_call: TRBJ2-1; clone_size: few; cdr3_nt: TGCGCCAGCAGTTATGGACAGGCCGGTTACAATGAGCAGTTCTTC; cdr3_aa: CASSYGQAGYNEQFF
d_call: NA; v_call: TRBV28; j_call: TRBJ1-5; clone_size: few; cdr3_nt: TGTGCCAGCAGTCCCGGTAGAATGAGCAATCAGCCCCAGCATTTT; cdr3_aa: CASSPGRMSNQPQHF
d_call: NA; v_call: TRBV27; j_call: TRBJ1-4; clone_size: few; cdr3_nt: TGTGCCAGCAGGCGGGGGCTGGCAGAAAAACTGTTTTTT; cdr3_aa: CASRRGLAEKLFF
d_call: NA; v_call: TRBV7-8; j_call: TRBJ1-3; clone_size: NA; cdr3_nt: TGTGCCAGCAGCTTAGAGTTTGTTCGAGGGAGTGGAAACACCATATATTTT; cdr3_aa: CASSLEFVRGSGNTIYF
d_call: NA; v_call: TRBV7-9; j_call: TRBJ2-3; clone_size: few; cdr3_nt: TGTGCCAGCAGCTTAAAGGGCGATACGCAGTATTTT; cdr3_aa: CASSLKGDTQYF
d_call: NA; v_call: TRBV13; j_call: TRBJ2-7; clone_size: NA; cdr3_nt: TGTGCCAGCAGCTTAGGCGGTGGTGAACACGAGCAGTACTTC; cdr3_aa: CASSLGGGEHEQYF
d_call: TRBD1; v_call: TRBV12-3/TRBV12-4; j_call: TRBJ1-1; clone_size: NA; cdr3_nt: TGTGCCAGCAGTTTGTGGGGACAGTGGAACACTGAAGCTTTCTTT; cdr3_aa: CASSLWGQWNTEAFF
d_call: NA; v_call: TRBV5-1; j_call: TRBJ1-3; clone_size: many; cdr3_nt: TGCGCCAGCAGCTTTGACCTATCTGGAAACACCATATATTTT; cdr3_aa: CASSFDLSGNTIYF
d_call: NA; v_call: TRBV3-1; j_call: TRBJ1-6; clone_size: many; cdr3_nt: TGTGCCAGCAGCCAAGTTGCGGCAGGCACTCCACCCCTCCACTTT; cdr3_aa: CASSQVAAGTPPLHF
d_call: TRBD2; v_call: TRBV6-4; j_call: TRBJ2-5; clone_size: medium-sized; cdr3_nt: TGTGCCAGCAGCCTGACTAGCGGGGACCAAGAGACCCAGTACTTC; cdr3_aa: CASSLTSGDQETQYF
d_call: TRBD1; v_call: TRBV6-2/TRBV6-3; j_call: TRBJ2-3; clone_size: NA; cdr3_nt: TGTGCCAGCCTCCACAGGGGGTCCACAGATACGCAGTATTTT; cdr3_aa: CASLHRGSTDTQYF
d_call: NA; v_call: TRBV5-1; j_call: TRBJ2-1; clone_size: NA; cdr3_nt: TGCGCCAGCAGCTTGGACAGGAACAATGAGCAGTTCTTC; cdr3_aa: CASSLDRNNEQFF
d_call: NA; v_call: TRBV3-1; j_call: TRBJ2-7; clone_size: NA; cdr3_nt: TGTGCCAGCAGCCAGGATAAAGAGGGGATGGCGATCTACGAGCAGTACTTC; cdr3_aa: CASSQDKEGMAIYEQYF
d_call: NA; v_call: TRBV30; j_call: TRBJ2-7; clone_size: few; cdr3_nt: TGTGCCTGGACCGATAGCTCCTACGAGCAGTACTTC; cdr3_aa: CAWTDSSYEQYF
d_call: NA; v_call: TRBV9; j_call: TRBJ1-2; clone_size: NA; cdr3_nt: TGTGCCAGCGGTGGCTCTAACTATGGCTACACCTTC; cdr3_aa: CASGGSNYGYTF
d_call: TRBD1; v_call: TRBV7-3; j_call: TRBJ2-2; clone_size: few; cdr3_nt: TGTGCCAGCAGCCGAACGACAGGGGGCTTTTCCGGGGAGCTGTTTTTT; cdr3_aa: CASSRTTGGFSGELFF
d_call: TRBD1; v_call: TRBV18; j_call: TRBJ1-1; clone_size: few; cdr3_nt: TGTGCCAGCTCAGTTGGACAGGGGAACACTGAAGCTTTCTTT; cdr3_aa: CASSVGQGNTEAFF
d_call: TRBD1; v_call: TRBV29-1; j_call: TRBJ1-1; clone_size: NA; cdr3_nt: TGCAGCGTTGAAGGGCGGACAGGGTTTATTGAAGCTTTCTTT; cdr3_aa: CSVEGRTGFIEAFF
d_call: NA; v_call: TRBV6-1; j_call: TRBJ2-5; clone_size: NA; cdr3_nt: TGTGCCAGCAGGGACAGCATCAGAAGATGGGAGACCCAGTACTTC; cdr3_aa: CASRDSIRRWETQYF
d_call: NA; v_call: TRBV29-1; j_call: TRBJ2-7; clone_size: few; cdr3_nt: TGCAGCGTAGCCAGCGGGACAGCTTCCTACGAGCAGTACTTC; cdr3_aa: CSVASGTASYEQYF
d_call: NA; v_call: TRBV12-3/TRBV12-4; j_call: TRBJ2-5; clone_size: few; cdr3_nt: TGTGCCAGCAGTCCCTTCCAAGAGACCCAGTACTTC; cdr3_aa: CASSPFQETQYF
d_call: NA; v_call: TRBV2; j_call: TRBJ2-7; clone_size: many; cdr3_nt: TGTGCCAGCAGTGGGCAGGGTGTCGCCGAGCAGTACTTC; cdr3_aa: CASSGQGVAEQYF
d_call: TRBD1; v_call: TRBV19; j_call: TRBJ2-7; clone_size: NA; cdr3_nt: TGTGCCAGCAACAGGGGAGATTCTTACGAGCAGTACTTC; cdr3_aa: CASNRGDSYEQYF
d_call: NA; v_call: TRBV15; j_call: TRBJ1-4; clone_size: NA; cdr3_nt: TGTGCCACGGGACTAGACCCTGAAAAACTGTTTTTT; cdr3_aa: CATGLDPEKLFF
d_call: NA; v_call: TRBV10-2; j_call: TRBJ2-5; clone_size: NA; cdr3_nt: TGCGCCAGCAGTGAGGGCTTGGGGACCCAGTACTTC; cdr3_aa: CASSEGLGTQYF
d_call: NA; v_call: TRBV10-2; j_call: TRBJ2-7; clone_size: many; cdr3_nt: TGCGCCAGCAGTATGGTATCGGGGGGCCCCTACGAGCAGTACTTC; cdr3_aa: CASSMVSGGPYEQYF
d_call: NA; v_call: TRBV20-1; j_call: TRBJ2-1; clone_size: NA; cdr3_nt: TGCAGTGCTAGTGTCGGGGCAGATTACAATGAGCAGTTCTTC; cdr3_aa: CSASVGADYNEQFF
d_call: NA; v_call: TRBV12-3/TRBV12-4; j_call: TRBJ1-2; clone_size: many; cdr3_nt: TGTGCCAGCAGTTTAGAGATTGCAGGGTTAGCTAACTATGGCTACACCTTC; cdr3_aa: CASSLEIAGLANYGYTF
d_call: NA; v_call: TRBV4-3; j_call: TRBJ2-7; clone_size: few; cdr3_nt: TGCGCCAGCAGCCAAGAGGAAGGGGTAGGCGAGCAGTACTTC; cdr3_aa: CASSQEEGVGEQYF
d_call: TRBD1; v_call: TRBV16; j_call: TRBJ1-6; clone_size: few; cdr3_nt: TGTGCCAGCAGCCGACAGGGGCTTGGTTCACCCCTCCACTTT; cdr3_aa: CASSRQGLGSPLHF
d_call: NA; v_call: TRBV6-2/TRBV6-3; j_call: TRBJ2-7; clone_size: few; cdr3_nt: TGTGCCAGCAGTTACCCTCCCCAGGCGCAGTACTTC; cdr3_aa: CASSYPPQAQYF
d_call: NA; v_call: TRBV6-6; j_call: TRBJ2-5; clone_size: few; cdr3_nt: TGTGCCAGCAGTTACCGCCGGGCCAGGGTGGGAGAGACCCAGTACTTC; cdr3_aa: CASSYRRARVGETQYF
d_call: NA; v_call: TRBV14; j_call: TRBJ1-4; clone_size: few; cdr3_nt: TGTGCCAGCAGCATCGGCAGGATTGAAAAACCGTTTTTT; cdr3_aa: CASSIGRIEKPFF
d_call: TRBD1; v_call: TRBV5-8; j_call: TRBJ1-1; clone_size: many; cdr3_nt: TGTGCCAGCAGATCTCGACAGGGGCCCGTTTCGTCAGCTTTCTTT; cdr3_aa: CASRSRQGPVSSAFF
d_call: NA; v_call: TRBV20-1; j_call: TRBJ1-5; clone_size: few; cdr3_nt: TGCAGTGCTGTAAAACCAGGGACTTCCAATCAGCCCCAGCATTTT; cdr3_aa: CSAVKPGTSNQPQHF
d_call: TRBD1; v_call: TRBV7-8; j_call: TRBJ1-2; clone_size: NA; cdr3_nt: TGTGCCAGCAGGCCCCACGGGACAGGCACTAACTATGGCTACACCTTC; cdr3_aa: CASRPHGTGTNYGYTF